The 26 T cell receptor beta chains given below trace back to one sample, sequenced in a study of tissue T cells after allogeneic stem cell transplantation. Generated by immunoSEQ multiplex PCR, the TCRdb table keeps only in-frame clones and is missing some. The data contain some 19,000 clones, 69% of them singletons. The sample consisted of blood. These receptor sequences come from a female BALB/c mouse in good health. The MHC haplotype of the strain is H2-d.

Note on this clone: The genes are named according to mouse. The CDR3 spells CTCRNRGPNERLFF. The CDR3 DNA, read in part, is TGCACCTGCAGGAACAGGGGGCCCAACGAAAGATTATTT. This sequence joins TRBV1 and TRBJ1-4; 9 nucleotides align to TRBD1. Read coverage stops 1 residue before the CDR3 terminus; the germline J gene supplies the remainder. The length of the CDR3 is 14 residues. The junction had 2 bases not matched to a gene; V was cut back by 6 bases and J by 3 bases. Germline V gives CDR1 NSQYPW, CDR2 LRSPGD (reference sequence).

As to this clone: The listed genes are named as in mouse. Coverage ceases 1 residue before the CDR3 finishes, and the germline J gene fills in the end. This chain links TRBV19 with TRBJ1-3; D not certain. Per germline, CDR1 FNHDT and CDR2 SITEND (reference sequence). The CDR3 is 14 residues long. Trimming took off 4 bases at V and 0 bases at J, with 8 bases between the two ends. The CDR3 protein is CASSLTNSGNTLYF. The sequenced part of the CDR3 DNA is TGTGCCAGCAGTTTGACCAATTCTGGAAATACGCTCTAT. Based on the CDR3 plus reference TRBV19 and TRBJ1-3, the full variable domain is GGIITQTPKFLIGQEGQKLTLKCQQNFNHDTMYWYRQDSGKGLRLIYYSITENDLQKGDLSEGYDASREKKSSFSLTVTSAQKNEMAVFLCASSLTNSGNTLYFGEGSRLIVV.

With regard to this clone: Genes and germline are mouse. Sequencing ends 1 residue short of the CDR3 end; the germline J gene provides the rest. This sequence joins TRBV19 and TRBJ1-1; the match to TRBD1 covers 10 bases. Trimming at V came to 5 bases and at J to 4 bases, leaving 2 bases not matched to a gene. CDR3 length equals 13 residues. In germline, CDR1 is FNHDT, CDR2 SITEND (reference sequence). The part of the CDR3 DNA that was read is TGTGCCAGCAGAAGACAGGGGGCCACAGAAGTCTTC. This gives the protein CASRRQGATEVF. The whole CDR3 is CASRRQGATEVFF.

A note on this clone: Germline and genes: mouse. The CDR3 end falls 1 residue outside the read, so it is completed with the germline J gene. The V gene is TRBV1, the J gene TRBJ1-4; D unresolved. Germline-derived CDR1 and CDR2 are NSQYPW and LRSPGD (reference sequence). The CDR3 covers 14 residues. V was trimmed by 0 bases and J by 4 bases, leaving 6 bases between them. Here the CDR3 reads CTCSADLGNERLFF. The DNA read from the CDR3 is TGCACCTGCAGTGCAGATCTGGGCAACGAAAGATTATTT.

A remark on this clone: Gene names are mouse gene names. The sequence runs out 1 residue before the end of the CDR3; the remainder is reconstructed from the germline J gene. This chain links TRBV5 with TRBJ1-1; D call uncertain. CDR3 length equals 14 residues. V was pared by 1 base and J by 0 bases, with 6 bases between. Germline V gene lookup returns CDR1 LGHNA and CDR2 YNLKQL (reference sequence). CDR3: CASSQGVANTEVFF. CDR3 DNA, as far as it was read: TGTGCCAGCAGCCAAGGGGTTGCAAACACAGAAGTCTTC.

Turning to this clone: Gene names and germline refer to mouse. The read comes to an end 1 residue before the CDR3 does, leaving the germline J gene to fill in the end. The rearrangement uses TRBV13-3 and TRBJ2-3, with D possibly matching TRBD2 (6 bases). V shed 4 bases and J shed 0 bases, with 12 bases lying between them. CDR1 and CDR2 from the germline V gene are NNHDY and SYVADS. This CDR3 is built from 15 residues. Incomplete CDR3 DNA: TGTGCCAGCAGTCCCGGGGGGTCTAGTGCAGAAACGCTGTAT. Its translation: CASSPGGSSAETLY. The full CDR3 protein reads CASSPGGSSAETLYF.

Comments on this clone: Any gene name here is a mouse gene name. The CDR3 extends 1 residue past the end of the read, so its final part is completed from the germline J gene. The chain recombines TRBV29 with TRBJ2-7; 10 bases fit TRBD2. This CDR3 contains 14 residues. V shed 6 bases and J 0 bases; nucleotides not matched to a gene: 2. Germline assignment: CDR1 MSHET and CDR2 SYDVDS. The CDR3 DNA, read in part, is TGTGCTAGCAGAAACTGGGGGGGCTCCTATGAACAGTAC. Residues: CASRNWGGSYEQY. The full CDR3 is CASRNWGGSYEQYF.

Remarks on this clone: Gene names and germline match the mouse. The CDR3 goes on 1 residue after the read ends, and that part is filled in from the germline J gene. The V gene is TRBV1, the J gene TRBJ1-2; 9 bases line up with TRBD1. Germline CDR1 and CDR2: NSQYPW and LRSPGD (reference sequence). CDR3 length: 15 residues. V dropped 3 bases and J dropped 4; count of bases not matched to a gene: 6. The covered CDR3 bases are TGCACCTGCAGTGCCCGGGGACAGGGTTTCTCCGACTACACC. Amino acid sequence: CTCSARGQGFSDYT. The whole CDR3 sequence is CTCSARGQGFSDYTF.

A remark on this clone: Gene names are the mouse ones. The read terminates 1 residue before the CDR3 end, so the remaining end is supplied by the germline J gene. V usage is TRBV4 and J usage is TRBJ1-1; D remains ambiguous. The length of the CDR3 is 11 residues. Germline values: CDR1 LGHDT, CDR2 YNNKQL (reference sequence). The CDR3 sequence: CGGSANTEVFF. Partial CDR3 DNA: TGTGGAGGCAGTGCAAACACAGAAGTCTTC.

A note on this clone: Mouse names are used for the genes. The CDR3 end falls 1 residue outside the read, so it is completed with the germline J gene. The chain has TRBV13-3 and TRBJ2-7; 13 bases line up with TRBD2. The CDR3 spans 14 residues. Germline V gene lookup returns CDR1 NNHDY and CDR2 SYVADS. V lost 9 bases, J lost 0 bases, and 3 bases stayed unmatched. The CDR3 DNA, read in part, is TGTGCCATCCGGACTGGGGGGGCCTCCTATGAACAGTAC. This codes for CAIRTGGASYEQY. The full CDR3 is CAIRTGGASYEQYF.

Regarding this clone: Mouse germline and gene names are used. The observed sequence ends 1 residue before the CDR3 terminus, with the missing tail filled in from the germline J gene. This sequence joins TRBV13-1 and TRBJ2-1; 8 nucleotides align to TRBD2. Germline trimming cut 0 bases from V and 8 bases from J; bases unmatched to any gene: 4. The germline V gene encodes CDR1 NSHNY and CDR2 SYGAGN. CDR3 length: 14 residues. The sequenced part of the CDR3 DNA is TGTGCCAGCAGTGATGTGGGGGGGGGAACTGAGCAGTTC. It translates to CASSDVGGGTEQF. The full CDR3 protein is CASSDVGGGTEQFF.

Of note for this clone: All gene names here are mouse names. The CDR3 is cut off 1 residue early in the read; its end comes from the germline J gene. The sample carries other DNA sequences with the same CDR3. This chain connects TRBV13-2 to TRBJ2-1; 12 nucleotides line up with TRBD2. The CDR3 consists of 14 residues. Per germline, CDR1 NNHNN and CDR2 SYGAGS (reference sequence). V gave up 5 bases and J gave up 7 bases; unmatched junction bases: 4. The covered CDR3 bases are TGTGCCAGCGGGGGACTGGGGGGAGGAGCTGAGCAGTTC. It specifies CASGGLGGGAEQF. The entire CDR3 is CASGGLGGGAEQFF.

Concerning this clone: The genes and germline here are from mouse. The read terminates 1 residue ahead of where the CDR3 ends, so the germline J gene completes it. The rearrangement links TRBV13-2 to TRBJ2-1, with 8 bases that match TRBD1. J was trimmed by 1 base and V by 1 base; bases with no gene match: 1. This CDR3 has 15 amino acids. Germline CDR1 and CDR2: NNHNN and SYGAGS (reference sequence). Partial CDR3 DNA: TGTGCCAGCGGTGATCGACAGGGGAACTATGCTGAGCAGTTC. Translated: CASGDRQGNYAEQF. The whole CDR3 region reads CASGDRQGNYAEQFF.

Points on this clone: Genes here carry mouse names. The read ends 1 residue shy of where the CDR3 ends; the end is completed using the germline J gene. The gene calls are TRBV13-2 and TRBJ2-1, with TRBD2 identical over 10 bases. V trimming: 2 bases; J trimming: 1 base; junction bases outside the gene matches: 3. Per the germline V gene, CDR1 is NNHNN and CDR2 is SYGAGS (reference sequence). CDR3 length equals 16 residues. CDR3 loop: CASGEDWGANYAEQFF. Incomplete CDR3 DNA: TGTGCCAGCGGTGAAGACTGGGGGGCAAACTATGCTGAGCAGTTC.

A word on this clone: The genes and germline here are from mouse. The CDR3 sequence: CASSPGLGGPDYAEQFF. The CDR3 bases that were read are TGTGCCAGCAGCCCCGGACTGGGGGGGCCTGACTATGCTGAGCAGTTC. The chain couples TRBV2 to TRBJ2-1; 13 nucleotides match TRBD2. The read falls 1 residue short of the CDR3 end, and the missing part is taken from the germline J gene. Germline CDR1 LGHNA, CDR2 YSYQKL. J was trimmed by 2 bases and V by 4 bases; bases with no gene match: 5. The CDR3 is 17 residues long.

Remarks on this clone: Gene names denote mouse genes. CDR3 sequence reads: CASRVPGLGFQNTLYF. The sequenced part of the CDR3 DNA is TGTGCCAGCAGAGTCCCGGGACTGGGGTTTCAAAACACCTTGTAC. V gene TRBV19 combines with J gene TRBJ2-4; TRBD2 aligns across 10 bases. The read is 1 residue too short to cover the CDR3 end, so that end is filled in from the germline J gene. Germline CDR1 and CDR2: FNHDT and SITEND (reference sequence). V was pared by 5 bases and J by 2 bases, with 8 bases of the junction left unmatched. CDR3 length: 16 residues.

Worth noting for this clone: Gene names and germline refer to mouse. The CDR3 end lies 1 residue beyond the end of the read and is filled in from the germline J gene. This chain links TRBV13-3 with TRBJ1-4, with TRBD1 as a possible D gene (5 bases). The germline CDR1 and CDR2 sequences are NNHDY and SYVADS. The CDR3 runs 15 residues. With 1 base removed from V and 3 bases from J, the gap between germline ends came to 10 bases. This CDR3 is CASSDRGRANERLFF. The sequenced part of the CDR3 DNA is TGTGCCAGCAGTGATAGGGGCAGGGCCAACGAAAGATTATTT.

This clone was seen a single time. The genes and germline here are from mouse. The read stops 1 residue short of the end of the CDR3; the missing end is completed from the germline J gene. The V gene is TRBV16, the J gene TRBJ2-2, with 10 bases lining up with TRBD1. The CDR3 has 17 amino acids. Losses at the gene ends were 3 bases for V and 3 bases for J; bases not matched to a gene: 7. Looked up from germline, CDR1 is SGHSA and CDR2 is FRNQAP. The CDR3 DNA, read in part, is TGTGCAAGCAGCTTCATGACAGGGGGCGCGGACACCGGGCAGCTCTAC. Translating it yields CASSFMTGGADTGQLY. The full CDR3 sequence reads CASSFMTGGADTGQLYF.

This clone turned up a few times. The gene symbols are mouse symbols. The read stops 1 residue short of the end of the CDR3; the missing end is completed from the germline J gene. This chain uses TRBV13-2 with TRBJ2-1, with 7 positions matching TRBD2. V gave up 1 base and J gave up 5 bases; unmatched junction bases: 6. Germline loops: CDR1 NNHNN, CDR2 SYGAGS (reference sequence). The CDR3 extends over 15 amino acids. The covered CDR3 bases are TGTGCCAGCGGTGATACGGCTGGGGGACATGCTGAGCAGTTC. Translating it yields CASGDTAGGHAEQF. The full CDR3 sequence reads CASGDTAGGHAEQFF.

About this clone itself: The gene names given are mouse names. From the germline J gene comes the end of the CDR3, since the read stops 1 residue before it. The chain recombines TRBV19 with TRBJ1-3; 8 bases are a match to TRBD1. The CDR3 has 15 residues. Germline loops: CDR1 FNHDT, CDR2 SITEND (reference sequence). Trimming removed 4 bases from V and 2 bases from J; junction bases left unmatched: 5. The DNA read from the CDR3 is TGTGCCAGCAGTCAGGGGGCAAGGACTGGAAATACGCTCTAT. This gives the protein CASSQGARTGNTLY. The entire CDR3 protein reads CASSQGARTGNTLYF.

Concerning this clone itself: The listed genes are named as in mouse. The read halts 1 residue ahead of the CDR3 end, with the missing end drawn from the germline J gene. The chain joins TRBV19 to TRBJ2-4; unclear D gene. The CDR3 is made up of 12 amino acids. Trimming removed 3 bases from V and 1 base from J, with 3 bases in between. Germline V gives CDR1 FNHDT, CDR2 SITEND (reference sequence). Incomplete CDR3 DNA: TGTGCCAGCAGTAGGGGTCAAAACACCTTGTAC. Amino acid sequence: CASSRGQNTLY. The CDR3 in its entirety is CASSRGQNTLYF.

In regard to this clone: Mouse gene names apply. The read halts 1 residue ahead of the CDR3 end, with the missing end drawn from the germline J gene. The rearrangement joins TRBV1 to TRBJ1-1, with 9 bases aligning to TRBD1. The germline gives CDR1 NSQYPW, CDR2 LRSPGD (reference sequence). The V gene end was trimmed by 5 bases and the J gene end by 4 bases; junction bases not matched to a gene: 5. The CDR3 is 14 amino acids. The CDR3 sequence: CTCSTPGQGTEVFF. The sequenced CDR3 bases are TGCACCTGCAGTACACCGGGACAGGGCACAGAAGTCTTC.

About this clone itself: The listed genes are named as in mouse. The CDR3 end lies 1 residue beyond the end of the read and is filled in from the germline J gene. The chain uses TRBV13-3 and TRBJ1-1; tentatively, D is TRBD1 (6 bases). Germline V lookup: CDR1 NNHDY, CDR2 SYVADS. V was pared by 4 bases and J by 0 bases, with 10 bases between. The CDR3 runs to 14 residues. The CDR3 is CASSRDNANTEVFF. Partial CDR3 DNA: TGTGCCAGCAGTAGGGACAATGCAAACACAGAAGTCTTC.

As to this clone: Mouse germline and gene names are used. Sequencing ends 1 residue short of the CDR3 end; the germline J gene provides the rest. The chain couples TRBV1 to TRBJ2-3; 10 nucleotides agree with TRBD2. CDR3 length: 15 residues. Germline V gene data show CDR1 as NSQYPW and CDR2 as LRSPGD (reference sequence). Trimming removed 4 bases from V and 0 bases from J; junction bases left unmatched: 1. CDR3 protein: CTCSGLGGSAETLYF. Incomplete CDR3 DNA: TGCACCTGCAGTGGACTGGGGGGTAGTGCAGAAACGCTGTAT.

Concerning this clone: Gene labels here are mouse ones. The chain's CDR3 is CASGDAWQANTEVFF. The DNA read from the CDR3 is TGTGCCAGCGGTGATGCATGGCAGGCAAACACAGAAGTCTTC. The chain joins TRBV13-2 to TRBJ1-1; D remains unclear. The read is 1 residue too short to cover the CDR3 end, so that end is filled in from the germline J gene. V was clipped by 0 bases and J by 0 bases, with 9 bases between them. There are 15 residues in the CDR3. The germline V gene encodes CDR1 NNHNN and CDR2 SYGAGS (reference sequence).

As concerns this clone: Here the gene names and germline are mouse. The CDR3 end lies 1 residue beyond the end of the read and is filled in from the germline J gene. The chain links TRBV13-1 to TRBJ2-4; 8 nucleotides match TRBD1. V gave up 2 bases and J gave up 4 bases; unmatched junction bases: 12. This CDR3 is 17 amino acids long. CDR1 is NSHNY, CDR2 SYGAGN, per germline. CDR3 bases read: TGTGCCAGCAGTGACAGGGGGCGGGCGGGAAAGAAAAACACCTTGTAC. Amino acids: CASSDRGRAGKKNTLY. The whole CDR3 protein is CASSDRGRAGKKNTLYF.